The 3 T cell receptor beta chains listed next were all sequenced from one sample in a study of blood T cells in healthy people across ages (dated by TCRdb to the mid-2010s). Library preparation employed 5' RACE. Sequencing was performed on an Illumina HiSeq 2500. The second PCR ran for about 6 to 12 cycles and used a J-beta primer mix along with a sample-barcoded 5' primer. The public reads were reanalyzed by TCRdb: fastp trimming at Q25, MiXCR alignment, in-frame beta chains only. Duplicate CDR3 protein sequences are folded into a single record with the most common DNA and genes. The sample records 450,000 to 700,000 distinct CDR3 sequences, 27% of which are singletons. The ten largest account for less than 20% of the sample. The sequencing input was blood. The receptors here all came from a woman between 65 and 79 years old in good health.

This clonotype appeared many times. The chain joins TRBV7-9 to TRBJ2-5, with 7 nucleotides matching TRBD2. The CDR3 runs to 12 residues. Germline CDR1 SEHNR, CDR2 FQNEAQ (reference sequence). Germline trimming cut 8 bases from V and 7 bases from J; bases unmatched to any gene: 7. CDR3 DNA: TGTGCCAGCGGGGGGGACCGGATGACCCAGTACTTC. Encoded protein: CASGGDRMTQYF.

Only a few counts were recorded for this clonotype. The V and J genes are TRBV12-3 or TRBV12-4 and TRBJ1-4; TRBD1 matches 8 bases. The CDR3 covers 15 residues. V shed 6 bases, J shed 0 bases, and the junction held 3 bases outside the gene matches. Here the CDR3 DNA reads TGTGCCAGCAGGGGACAGGCTGCAACTAATGAAAAACTGTTTTTT. This codes for CASRGQAATNEKLFF.

J is TRBJ2-3 and V is TRBV6-2 or TRBV6-3; TRBD1 is a possible D gene (6 bases). This CDR3 contains 15 residues. The germline V gene has CDR1 MNHEY and CDR2 SVGEGT. With 1 base removed from V and 2 bases from J, the gap between germline ends came to 10 bases. The CDR3 reads CASSYFRDNTDTQYF. In DNA, the CDR3 is TGTGCCAGCAGTTACTTCCGGGACAACACAGATACGCAGTATTTT.